This TCR beta chain is drawn from a study of T cell clones after liver transplantation. Across the study: TCRbeta sequencing after a pre-transplant mixed lymphocyte reaction identified graft-donor-reactive clones, later tracked in post-transplant blood.

Trimming took 5 bases from V and 8 from J, leaving 10 bases between them. Germline V gene lookup returns CDR1 SGHTA and CDR2 FQGNSA. The CDR3 sequence is 12 residues long. Some clones are missing from TCRdb's copy, which holds only in-frame ones; the method was immunoSEQ multiplex PCR. Counted here are approximately 70,000 clones, around 80% occurring once; the ten biggest clones make up 2.1%. Study-wide findings and caveats: Compared with third party-reactive sequences, donor-reactive ones declined more, independent of withdrawal success.

This clone was picked up a small number of times. Its matching antigen is unknown. The source is a human patient who received a liver transplant. Some T cells here may be from the graft donor. V usage is TRBV7-2 and J usage is TRBJ2-1; possibly TRBD1 for D (6 bases). The material was CD4+ T cells from blood, obtained 48 to 50 months after liver transplant. This CDR3 is CASSLQGDEQFF. CDR3 nucleotide sequence: TGTGCCAGCAGCCTACAGGGAGATGAGCAGTTCTTC. The variable domain in full, completed from reference TRBV7-2 and TRBJ2-1, reads GAGVSQSPSNKVTEKGKDVELRCDPISGHTALYWYRQSLGQGLEFLIYFQGNSAPDKSGLPSDRFSAERTGGSVSTLTIQRTQQEDSAVYLCASSLQGDEQFFGPGTRLTVL.